The present TCR beta chain was sequenced within a study of graft-versus-host responses after intestinal transplantation. Study-wide context: Induction with anti-thymocyte globulin, then tacrolimus and steroids for around three years, was given to all recipients. Notes on the study in general: With peak circulating GvH clone levels came an association with early post-transplant HvG declines.

Only in-frame clones appear in the TCRdb table, and some are missing; sequencing was by immunoSEQ multiplex PCR. The data contain roughly 53,000 clones, about 89% of them singletons. Notes on this clone: Its matching antigen is unknown.

The germline V gene has CDR1 KGHSH and CDR2 LQKENI. The length of the CDR3 is 16 residues. Deletions cut 0 bases from V and 3 bases from J, with 12 bases between. V is TRBV18 and J is TRBJ1-5, with D possibly TRBD1 on 5 matching bases. This sequence was found in a human patient who received an intestinal transplant, so some T cells may come from the graft donor. Sequenced material: PBMCs, taken roughly 660 days after intestinal transplant. In nucleotides, the CDR3 is TGTGCCAGCTCACCACCCCAGGGCGCCTTCAATCAGCCCCAGCATTTT. It translates to CASSPPQGAFNQPQHF.